The 20 T cell receptor beta chains below come from one sample, sequenced in a study of cytomegalovirus exposure and HLA in healthy donors. Vbeta (60) and Jbeta (13) primers were used in the PCR. Clones were read by immunoSEQ multiplex PCR, and TCRdb kept only the in-frame ones, dropping some. This sample has some 130,000 clones, with about 81% found just once. Sequencing was performed on PBMCs. These receptors were collected from a man aged 25-40 years in good health and CMV-seronegative.

This chain uses TRBV19 with TRBJ1-1; D is unclear. CDR3 length: 16 residues. Germline CDR1 LNHDA, CDR2 SQIVND (reference sequence). V was shortened by 3 bases and J by 2 bases, with 16 bases between the two germline ends. CDR3: CASSMVRRGGNTEAFF. The CDR3 DNA reads as TGTGCCAGTAGTATGGTCAGACGTGGAGGAAACACTGAAGCTTTCTTT. Based on the CDR3 plus reference TRBV19 and TRBJ1-1, the full variable domain is DGGITQSPKYLFRKEGQNVTLSCEQNLNHDAMYWYRQDPGQGLRLIYYSQIVNDFQKGDIAEGYSVSREKKESFPLTVTSAQKNPTAFYLCASSMVRRGGNTEAFFGQGTRLTVV.

The genes are TRBV28 and TRBJ2-3; D is uncertain. The germline gives CDR1 MDHEN, CDR2 SYDVKM. Trimming cost V 7 bases and J 0 bases, with 5 bases left between them. This CDR3 region has 12 residues. The CDR3 DNA reads as TGTGCCAGCACCCAGAGCACAGATACGCAGTATTTT. This gives the protein CASTQSTDTQYF. The full variable domain, rest sourced from reference TRBV28 and TRBJ2-3, is DVKVTQSSRYLVKRTGEKVFLECVQDMDHENMFWYRQDPGLGLRLIYFSYDVKMKEKGDIPEGYSVSREKKERFSLILESASTNQTSMYLCASTQSTDTQYFGPGTRLTVL.

Regarding this clone: The identical CDR3 is also encoded by other nucleotide sequences in the sample. The J gene is TRBJ2-7, the V gene TRBV28, with D uncertain. Trimming cost V 4 bases and J 0 bases, with 7 bases left between them. Germline assignment: CDR1 MDHEN and CDR2 SYDVKM. This CDR3 spans 13 amino acids. CDR3 protein: CASSYGSSYEQYF. The CDR3 DNA follows: TGTGCCAGCAGTTACGGTTCCTCCTACGAGCAGTACTTC.

CDR3 DNA sequence: TGTGCCAGTAGTATAAGGCAGGGGGCTGGTCAGCCCCAGCATTTT. Residues: CASSIRQGAGQPQHF. The chain carries TRBV19 and TRBJ1-5; 8 nucleotides line up with TRBD1. Germline-derived CDR1 and CDR2 are LNHDA and SQIVND (reference sequence). The CDR3 is 15 amino acids. Unmatched junction bases numbered 6, after V lost 2 bases and J lost 6 bases.

The chain has TRBV28 and TRBJ1-5; D not resolved. Germline CDR1 and CDR2: MDHEN and SYDVKM. V lost 5 bases to trimming and J lost 7 bases, with 12 bases between them. The CDR3 spans 13 residues. The CDR3 loop reads CASSDTLGQPQHF. CDR3 sequence (DNA): TGTGCCAGCAGTGACACGTTGGGCCAGCCCCAGCATTTT.

This chain joins TRBV15 and TRBJ1-4, with 10 nucleotides matching TRBD1. The CDR3 runs 18 residues. V gave up 0 bases and J gave up 4 bases; unmatched junction bases: 8. Germline CDR1 is LNHNV and CDR2 is YYDKDF (reference sequence). The CDR3: CATSRELRQGAINEKLFF. CDR3 DNA: TGTGCCACCAGCAGAGAATTACGACAGGGGGCTATTAATGAAAAACTGTTTTTT.

The gene calls are TRBV28 and TRBJ2-7, with 7 bases identical to TRBD1. This CDR3 contains 14 residues. Germline CDR1 MDHEN, CDR2 SYDVKM. Trimming took 7 bases from V and 4 from J; bases not matched to a gene: 10. CDR3 DNA: TGTGCCAGCACCGCCTGGGACAGAAATTACGAGCAGTACTTC. Translation: CASTAWDRNYEQYF.

The gene calls are TRBV18 and TRBJ1-2; the D is unclear. The V gene's germline CDR1 is KGHSH and CDR2 LQKENI. The length of the CDR3 is 12 residues. Trimming stripped 2 bases from V and 6 bases from J, with 7 bases between. CDR3 protein: CASSPNGDGYTF. CDR3 sequence (DNA): TGTGCCAGCTCACCAAACGGAGATGGCTACACCTTC.

This chain links TRBV5-1 with TRBJ1-5; 7 nucleotides match TRBD1. Germline V gene sequence: CDR1 SGHRS, CDR2 YFSETQ. This CDR3 comprises 15 residues. Trimming removed 1 base from V and 3 bases from J; junction bases left unmatched: 4. The CDR3, as DNA: TGCGCCAGCAGCTTGCAGGGACAGCTCAATCAGCCCCAGCATTTT. Protein sequence: CASSLQGQLNQPQHF.

The chain links TRBV6-1 to TRBJ1-2, with TRBD1 matching over 8 bases. The ends lost 1 base at V and 2 bases at J; junction bases unmatched: 3. Germline CDR1 MNHNS, CDR2 SASEGT. There are 15 residues in the CDR3. The CDR3 DNA follows: TGTGCCAGCAGTGAAGGGGCAGGGGGCAACTATGGCTACACCTTC. Protein product: CASSEGAGGNYGYTF.

V and J are TRBV7-9 and TRBJ2-2; 7 nucleotides line up with TRBD2. Germline CDR1 and CDR2: SEHNR and FQNEAQ (reference sequence). V lost 3 bases and J lost 0; bases outside the gene matches: 4. The CDR3 covers 16 residues. CDR3 DNA: TGTGCCAGCAGCTTTGCCCGGGGGGCGAACACCGGGGAGCTGTTTTTT. Protein product: CASSFARGANTGELFF.

The genes are TRBV11-2 and TRBJ2-7; 8 bases fit TRBD1. The V gene end was trimmed by 1 base and the J gene end by 5 bases; junction bases not matched to a gene: 7. Germline V gives CDR1 SGHAT, CDR2 FQNNGV. The CDR3 consists of 15 residues. The CDR3 DNA reads TGTGCCAGCAGCTTAGGAGCAGGGGGCGTCAACGAGCAGTACTTC. Encoded protein: CASSLGAGGVNEQYF.

The chain employs TRBV25-1 and TRBJ2-5, with a tentative D call TRBD2 (6 bases). The last part of the DNA fits TRBJ2-7 better; the J call may be wrong. The germline gives CDR1 MGHDK, CDR2 SYGVNS. CDR3 length equals 16 residues. CDR3 sequence: CASSEYDLAGHYEQYF. CDR3 coding DNA: TGTGCCAGCAGTGAATACGATCTGGCGGGGCACTACGAGCAGTACTTC.

The V gene is TRBV5-1, the J gene TRBJ1-4; TRBD1 is a possible D gene (5 bases). Per germline, CDR1 SGHRS and CDR2 YFSETQ. The CDR3 sequence is 13 residues long. Between the trimmed V and J ends, which lost 0 bases and 14 bases, there was a span of 14 bases. CDR3 nucleotide sequence: TGCGCCAGCAGCTTGGCCTTAGGGGAAGTGCTGTTTTTT. Translation gives CASSLALGEVLFF.

The rearrangement joins TRBV5-6 to TRBJ1-4, with TRBD1 matching over 7 bases. With V trimmed by 4 bases and J by 8 bases, 11 bases remained unmatched. Germline-derived CDR1 and CDR2 are SGHDT and YYEEEE. CDR3 size: 15 residues. The CDR3 is CASSGPQGVEEKLFF. CDR3 nucleotide sequence: TGTGCCAGCAGCGGTCCCCAGGGGGTAGAAGAAAAACTGTTTTTT.

This rearrangement joins TRBV6-1 to TRBJ1-5; D uncertain. The ends were cut back, 1 base at V and 0 bases at J, with 19 bases in the middle. CDR1 and CDR2 from the germline V gene are MNHNS and SASEGT. The CDR3 length is 19 residues. The CDR3 reads CASSEVQRVWEYSNQPQHF. The CDR3, as DNA: TGTGCCAGCAGTGAAGTTCAGAGGGTTTGGGAGTATAGCAATCAGCCCCAGCATTTT.

Only one count was recorded for this clone. CDR3 nucleotides: TGTGCCAGCAGTACGACAGGGCCCTACGAGCAGTACTTC. Translation: CASSTTGPYEQYF. The chain is built from TRBV27 and TRBJ2-7; 7 nucleotides align to TRBD1. This CDR3 is built from 13 residues. Germline CDR1 is MNHEY and CDR2 is SMNVEV (reference sequence). Germline trimming cut 5 bases from V and 2 bases from J; bases unmatched to any gene: 3.

This clone was detected a few times. This chain links TRBV11-3 with TRBJ2-3; a weak D match, TRBD2 (5 bases). The V end lost 1 base, the J end lost 0 bases, and 5 bases lay between the germline ends. CDR3 length equals 14 residues. Germline V gene data show CDR1 as SGHNT and CDR2 as YENEEA. CDR3 DNA: TGTGCCAGCAGCTTAGGGAGGAGCACAGATACGCAGTATTTT. Encoded protein: CASSLGRSTDTQYF.

This clone was counted a few times. The chain recombines TRBV7-9 with TRBJ1-4; D not resolved. The V gene's germline CDR1 is SEHNR and CDR2 FQNEAQ (reference sequence). The V and J ends lost 5 bases and 8 bases respectively, with 15 bases between them. This CDR3 is 14 amino acids long. The chain's CDR3 is CASSRPVELEKLFF. The CDR3 coding sequence is TGTGCCAGCAGCCGACCCGTAGAACTAGAAAAACTGTTTTTT.

This chain uses TRBV2 with TRBJ2-7; 7 bases align to TRBD2. This CDR3 contains 12 residues. The germline V gene encodes CDR1 SNHLY and CDR2 FYNNEI. V trimming: 7 bases; J trimming: 6 bases; junction bases outside the gene matches: 6. CDR3 residues: CASTLWEGEQYF. The CDR3 DNA reads as TGTGCCAGCACCTTGTGGGAGGGCGAGCAGTACTTC.